The present entry profiles one TCR beta chain with its context. The antigen remains unidentified. This entry is derived from a study of blood T cells in healthy people across ages. The CDR3 is made up of 18 amino acids. Trimming took 2 bases from V and 8 from J, leaving 24 bases between them. The germline gives CDR1 SGHTA, CDR2 FQGNSA. Study-level points and caveats: Naive T cell percentage and TCR beta diversity correlated strongly.

Primed by a sample-barcoded 5' primer and a J-beta primer mix, a second PCR proceeded for roughly 7 to 11 cycles. TCRdb fed the 5' RACE reads into MiXCR, producing one record per CDR3 protein. Of some 900,000 distinct CDR3 sequences in the sample, 25% to 35% were seen once. Sequenced material: blood. The chain employs TRBV7-2 and TRBJ1-4, with D tentatively TRBD1 (5 bases). This clonotype was obtained from an elderly woman in good health. CDR3: CASSLSVVIGTGEEKLFF. The CDR3 DNA follows: TGTGCCAGCAGCTTAAGTGTCGTGATCGGCACGGGGGAGGAAAAACTGTTTTTT.